These 26 T cell receptor beta chains were all obtained from the same sample, sequenced in a study of long-term antiretroviral therapy in people with HIV. Researchers report immunoSEQ v3.0 was run at survey level. The protocol was immunoSEQ multiplex PCR, while the TCRdb copy is restricted to in-frame clones and leaves out a portion. The repertoire holds 25,000 to 40,000 clones, with roughly 98% as singletons. The material was unsorted PBMCs, obtained 7.6 years after starting antiretroviral therapy. The receptors were sampled from a man aged 30 to 45 with HIV.

CDR3 coding DNA: TGTGCCAGCAGTCGGGACAGCTCTAACTATGGCTACACCTTC. This translates into CASSRDSSNYGYTF. The rearrangement uses TRBV5-5 and TRBJ1-2, with 7 bases lining up with TRBD1. The CDR3 runs to 14 residues. J was trimmed by 0 bases and V by 5 bases; bases with no gene match: 4. Germline CDR1 SGHKS, CDR2 YYEKEE (reference sequence).

This chain uses TRBV6-1 with TRBJ1-5, with no clear D. The length of the CDR3 is 13 residues. Trimming stripped 0 bases from V and 5 bases from J, with 5 bases between. The germline gives CDR1 MNHNS, CDR2 SASEGT. The CDR3 DNA reads as TGTGCCAGCAGTGAAGCGTTTGATCAGCCCCAGCATTTT. This gives the protein CASSEAFDQPQHF.

The genes are TRBV15 and TRBJ1-2, with unresolved D. CDR1 and CDR2 (germline): LNHNV, YYDKDF (reference sequence). There are 13 residues in the CDR3. Trimming cost V 0 bases and J 4 bases, with 6 bases left between them. CDR3 DNA sequence: TGTGCCACCAGCAGAGATCGGGGCTATGGCTACACCTTC. Residues: CATSRDRGYGYTF.

This chain uses TRBV20-1 with TRBJ2-3; the D is unclear. Germline assignment: CDR1 DFQATT and CDR2 SNEGSKA (reference sequence). V dropped 2 bases and J dropped 6 bases, with 6 bases sitting between them. CDR3 length: 11 amino acids. As DNA, the CDR3 is TGCAGTGCTAGAAGCGACGATACGCAGTATTTT. It is translated as CSARSDDTQYF.

The genes are TRBV9 and TRBJ2-3; D gene ambiguous. Trimming took off 3 bases at V and 6 bases at J, with 8 bases between the two ends. CDR3 length: 12 amino acids. Looked up from germline, CDR1 is SGDLS and CDR2 is YYNGEE. The chain's CDR3 is CASSEALDTQYF. DNA of the CDR3: TGTGCCAGCAGCGAGGCCCTCGATACGCAGTATTTT. The variable domain in full, with the rest retrieved from reference TRBV9 and TRBJ2-3, is DSGVTQTPKHLITATGQRVTLRCSPRSGDLSVYWYQQSLDQGLQFLIQYYNGEERAKGNILERFSAQQFPDLHSELNLSSLELGDSALYFCASSEALDTQYFGPGTRLTVL.

This chain links TRBV27 with TRBJ2-7, with D possibly matching TRBD2 (5 bases). V was shortened by 5 bases and J by 4 bases, with 9 bases between the two germline ends. Germline CDR1 is MNHEY and CDR2 is SMNVEV (reference sequence). The length of the CDR3 is 12 residues. Here the CDR3 DNA reads TGTGCCAGCAGTCCCTCGGGGTACGAGCAGTACTTC. Protein product: CASSPSGYEQYF.

The chain uses TRBV5-4 and TRBJ2-2, with D uncertain. V was cut by 2 bases and J by 6 bases, with 8 bases left in between. This CDR3 is 13 amino acids long. Germline V gene lookup returns CDR1 SGHNT and CDR2 YYREEE (reference sequence). Here the CDR3 reads CASSLIGPGELFF. The CDR3 nucleotides are TGTGCCAGCAGCTTAATCGGTCCCGGGGAGCTGTTTTTT.

The chain uses TRBV18 and TRBJ2-7; unclear D gene. Between the trimmed V and J ends, which lost 3 bases and 3 bases, there was a span of 9 bases. CDR1 is KGHSH, CDR2 LQKENI, per germline. This CDR3 has 13 amino acids. The CDR3 bases are TGTGCCAGCTCACCGGGAAGAGACTACGAGCAGTACTTC. Protein product: CASSPGRDYEQYF.

The DNA for the CDR3 is TGCGCCAGCAGCTTGGGCTTCGATCAGCCCCAGCATTTT. Amino acids: CASSLGFDQPQHF. The chain uses TRBV5-1 and TRBJ1-5; D unresolved. Trimming stripped 0 bases from V and 5 bases from J, with 6 bases between. Germline CDR1 SGHRS, CDR2 YFSETQ. The CDR3 runs to 13 residues.

The chain's CDR3 is CASSQDAQTTNEKLFF. CDR3 in DNA: TGCGCCAGCAGCCAAGATGCACAGACAACTAATGAAAAACTGTTTTTT. The J gene is TRBJ1-4, the V gene TRBV4-1; no clear D. The length of the CDR3 is 16 residues. V was trimmed by 0 bases and J by 0 bases, leaving 8 bases between them. The germline CDR1 and CDR2 sequences are MGHRA and YSYEKL.

The J gene is TRBJ2-7, the V gene TRBV5-1; 10 positions match TRBD1. Germline V gene sequence: CDR1 SGHRS, CDR2 YFSETQ. After removal of 1 base from V and 2 bases from J, the junction contained 15 bases not matched to a gene. CDR3 length: 19 amino acids. The CDR3 nucleotides read TGCGCCAGCAGCTTGTGGGGGACAGGGGCGTCTAGCGAGGCCTACGAGCAGTACTTC. The encoded protein is CASSLWGTGASSEAYEQYF.

The chain links TRBV6-7 to TRBJ2-3; D call uncertain. TRBV6-7 is an ORF, with its function uncertain. This CDR3 is built from 11 residues. CDR3 region: CPSPDGFTQYF. The CDR3 DNA follows: TGTCCATCCCCCGATGGTTTTACGCAGTATTTT.

This clone has just one count. The chain joins TRBV27 to TRBJ1-2, with D perhaps TRBD1 (6 bases). V lost 6 bases to trimming and J lost 0 bases, with 11 bases between them. This CDR3 is 14 amino acids long. From germline, CDR1 is MNHEY and CDR2 SMNVEV (reference sequence). The chain's CDR3 is CASRKGGTNYGYTF. Here the CDR3 DNA reads TGTGCCAGCAGGAAAGGGGGTACTAACTATGGCTACACCTTC.

V gene TRBV5-4 combines with J gene TRBJ1-1; the D gene is possibly TRBD1 (5 bases). Germline CDR1 is SGHNT and CDR2 is YYREEE (reference sequence). The CDR3 is 13 amino acids. Trimming took off 2 bases at V and 1 base at J, with 6 bases between the two ends. CDR3 in DNA: TGTGCCAGCAGCTTCGGACAGAACACTGAAGCTTTCTTT. Translating it yields CASSFGQNTEAFF. Complete variable domain (other parts from reference TRBV5-4 and TRBJ1-1): ETGVTQSPTHLIKTRGQQVTLRCSSQSGHNTVSWYQQALGQGPQFIFQYYREEENGRGNFPPRFSGLQFPNYSSELNVNALELDDSALYLCASSFGQNTEAFFGQGTRLTVV.

This chain links TRBV6-5 with TRBJ2-7; 8 positions match TRBD1. V was pared by 0 bases and J by 4 bases, with 5 bases of the junction left unmatched. The CDR3 is 15 residues long. Germline CDR1 and CDR2: MNHEY and SVGAGI. In DNA form, the CDR3 reads TGTGCCAGCAGTTACTCATCAGGGGGCAAATACGAGCAGTACTTC. The encoded protein is CASSYSSGGKYEQYF.

This chain uses TRBV6-1 with TRBJ2-7; 9 nucleotides match TRBD1. Trimming at V came to 6 bases and at J to 2 bases, leaving 2 bases not matched to a gene. Germline V CDR1 and CDR2: MNHNS, SASEGT. CDR3 length: 13 amino acids. The CDR3: CASRDRGAYEQYF. Here the CDR3 DNA reads TGTGCCAGCAGGGACAGGGGTGCCTACGAGCAGTACTTC.

This clone was seen only once. CDR3: CASSWGREINQPQHF. The CDR3, as DNA: TGTGCCAGTAGTTGGGGCAGGGAAATAAATCAGCCCCAGCATTTT. The V and J genes are TRBV19 and TRBJ1-5, with TRBD1 as a possible D gene (5 bases). V was shortened by 5 bases and J by 4 bases, with 15 bases between the two germline ends. The CDR3 length is 15 residues. Germline-derived CDR1 and CDR2 are LNHDA and SQIVND (reference sequence).

This chain joins TRBV2 and TRBJ1-1; 8 nucleotides line up with TRBD1. CDR1 and CDR2 from the germline V gene are SNHLY and FYNNEI. The trim removed 6 bases at V and 4 bases at J, leaving 4 bases unmatched. The CDR3 has 13 residues. The CDR3 coding sequence is TGTGCCAGCAGCATTACAGGGGGCACTGAAGCTTTCTTT. Its translation: CASSITGGTEAFF.

DNA for the CDR3: TGTGCCAGCAGTTACAATCCAGGGAACACTGAAGCTTTCTTT. Protein product: CASSYNPGNTEAFF. The rearrangement uses TRBV6-5 and TRBJ1-1; the D is unclear. In germline, CDR1 is MNHEY, CDR2 SVGAGI. The CDR3 extends over 14 amino acids. Trimming cost V 2 bases and J 1 base, with 8 bases left between them.

This chain joins TRBV21-1 and TRBJ2-5; the DNA was not used to check the table's D call, TRBD2. TRBV21-1 is a pseudogene locus. This CDR3 region has 14 residues. The CDR3 loop reads CASTSLGFGETQYF. CDR3 nucleotide sequence: TGTGCCAGCACCTCACTAGGGTTTGGGGAGACCCAGTACTTC.

The chain links TRBV6-6 to TRBJ2-7, with 12 bases matching TRBD2. The CDR3 totals 14 residues. V was clipped by 5 bases and J by 3 bases; unmatched bases: 2. The germline gives CDR1 MNHNY, CDR2 SVGAGI (reference sequence). In DNA form, the CDR3 reads TGTGCCAGCAGTCGACTAGCGGGAGACTACGAGCAGTACTTC. This encodes CASSRLAGDYEQYF.

V is TRBV11-2 and J is TRBJ2-7; D may be TRBD1 or TRBD2 (6 bases each). Germline V gene lookup returns CDR1 SGHAT and CDR2 FQNNGV. The ends were cut back, 1 base at V and 5 bases at J, with 18 bases in the middle. The CDR3 is 16 residues long. The CDR3 reads CASSLVGGWETDEQYF. CDR3 sequence (DNA): TGTGCCAGCAGCTTAGTGGGGGGCTGGGAGACGGACGAGCAGTACTTC.

This chain joins TRBV19 and TRBJ2-7; D assignment may be TRBD1 or TRBD2 (5 bases each). This CDR3 region has 14 residues. The germline gives CDR1 LNHDA, CDR2 SQIVND (reference sequence). The CDR3 spells CGVKSTVGGYEQYF. Here the CDR3 DNA reads TGTGGGGTAAAGTCGACGGTTGGGGGCTACGAGCAGTACTTC.

The CDR3 nucleotides are TGTGCCAGCACCGAAGGGATCTCTGGAAACACCATATATTTT. Translating gives CASTEGISGNTIYF. V is TRBV6-1 and J is TRBJ1-3; no reliable D call. Trimming cost V 7 bases and J 0 bases, with 10 bases left between them. The length of the CDR3 is 14 residues. Per germline, CDR1 MNHNS and CDR2 SASEGT.

Here the CDR3 DNA reads TGCAGCGCAGAAAGAGGGGGAACTGGAAACACCATATATTTT. Protein sequence: CSAERGGTGNTIYF. The chain employs TRBV29-1 and TRBJ1-3, with a tentative D call TRBD1 (6 bases). The V end was cut by 7 bases, the J end by 2 bases, with 15 bases between. This CDR3 is 14 amino acids long. CDR1 is SQVTM, CDR2 ANQGSEA, per germline. The full variable domain, with the rest looked up from reference TRBV29-1 and TRBJ1-3, is SAVISQKPSRDICQRGTSLTIQCQVDSQVTMMFWYRQQPGQSLTLIATANQGSEATYESGFVIDKFPISRPNLTFSTLTVSNMSPEDSSIYLCSAERGGTGNTIYFGEGSWLTVV.

The rearrangement uses TRBV7-6 and TRBJ2-1; D may correspond to TRBD1 or TRBD2 (5 bases each). Germline V CDR1 and CDR2: SGHVS, FNYEAQ. The CDR3 contains 15 residues. The V end lost 5 bases, the J end lost 5 bases, and 16 bases lay between the germline ends. Here the CDR3 reads CASSQNRDPDNEQFF. DNA for the CDR3: TGTGCCAGCAGCCAAAACCGGGACCCAGACAATGAGCAGTTCTTC.